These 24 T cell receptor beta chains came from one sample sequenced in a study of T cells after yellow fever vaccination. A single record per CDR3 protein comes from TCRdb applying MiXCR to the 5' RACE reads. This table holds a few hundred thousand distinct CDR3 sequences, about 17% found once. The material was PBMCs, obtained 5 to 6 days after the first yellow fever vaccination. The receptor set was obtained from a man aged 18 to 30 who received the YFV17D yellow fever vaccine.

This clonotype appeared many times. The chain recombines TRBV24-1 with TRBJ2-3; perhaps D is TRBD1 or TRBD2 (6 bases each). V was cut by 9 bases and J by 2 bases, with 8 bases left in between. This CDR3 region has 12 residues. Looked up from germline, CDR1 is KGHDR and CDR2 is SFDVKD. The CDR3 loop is CATGGLTDTQYF. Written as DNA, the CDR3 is TGTGCCACCGGGGGGCTCACAGATACGCAGTATTTT.

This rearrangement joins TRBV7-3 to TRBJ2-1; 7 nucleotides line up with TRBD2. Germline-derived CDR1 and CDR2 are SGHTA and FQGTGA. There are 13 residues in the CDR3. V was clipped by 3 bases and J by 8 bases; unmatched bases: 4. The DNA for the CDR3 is TGTGCCAGCAGCTTGGGGGGGTTCGATGAGCAGTTCTTC. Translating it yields CASSLGGFDEQFF.

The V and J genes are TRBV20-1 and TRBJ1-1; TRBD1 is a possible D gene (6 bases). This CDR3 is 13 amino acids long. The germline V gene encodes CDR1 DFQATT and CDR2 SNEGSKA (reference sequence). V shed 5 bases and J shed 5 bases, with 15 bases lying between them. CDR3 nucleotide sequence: TGCAGTGCTCCCACAGGGAAGGTGACTGAAGCTTTCTTT. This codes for CSAPTGKVTEAFF.

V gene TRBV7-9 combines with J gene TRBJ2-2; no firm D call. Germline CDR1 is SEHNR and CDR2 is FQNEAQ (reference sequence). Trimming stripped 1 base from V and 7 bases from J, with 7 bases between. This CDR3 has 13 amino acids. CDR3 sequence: CASSLEASGELFF. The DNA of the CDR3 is TGTGCCAGCAGCTTAGAGGCAAGCGGGGAGCTGTTTTTT. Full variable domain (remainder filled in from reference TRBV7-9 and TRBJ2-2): DTGVSQNPRHKITKRGQNVTFRCDPISEHNRLYWYRQTLGQGPEFLTYFQNEAQLEKSRLLSDRFSAERPKGSFSTLEIQRTEQGDSAMYLCASSLEASGELFFGEGSRLTVL.

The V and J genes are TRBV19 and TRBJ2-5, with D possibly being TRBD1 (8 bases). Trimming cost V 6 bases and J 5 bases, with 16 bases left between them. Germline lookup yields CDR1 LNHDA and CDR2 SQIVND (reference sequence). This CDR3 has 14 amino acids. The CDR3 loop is CASRVQGGSETQYF. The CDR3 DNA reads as TGTGCCAGTAGGGTACAGGGGGGGTCGGAGACCCAGTACTTC.

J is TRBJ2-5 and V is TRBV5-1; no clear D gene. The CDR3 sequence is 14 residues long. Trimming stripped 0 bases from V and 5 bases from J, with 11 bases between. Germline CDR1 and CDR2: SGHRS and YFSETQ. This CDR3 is CASSLAGFGETQYF. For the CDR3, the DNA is TGCGCCAGCAGCTTGGCCGGTTTTGGGGAGACCCAGTACTTC.

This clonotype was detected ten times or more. The CDR3 region has the DNA TGTGCCAGCAGCTTACTTTCGGGTAGCGGGGGGCCCTGGAAGACCCAGTACTTC. Encoded protein: CASSLLSGSGGPWKTQYF. This rearrangement joins TRBV11-2 to TRBJ2-5, with 10 bases that match TRBD2. Trimming removed 2 bases from V and 6 bases from J; junction bases left unmatched: 15. The length of the CDR3 is 18 residues. Germline assignment: CDR1 SGHAT and CDR2 FQNNGV.

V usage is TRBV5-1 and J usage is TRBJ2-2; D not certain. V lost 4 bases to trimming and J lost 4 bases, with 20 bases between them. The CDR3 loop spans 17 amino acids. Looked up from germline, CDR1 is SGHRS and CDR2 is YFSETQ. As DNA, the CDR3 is TGCGCCAGCAGCGTACTACCTACACGGAGTGGCACCGGGGAGCTGTTTTTT. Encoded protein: CASSVLPTRSGTGELFF.

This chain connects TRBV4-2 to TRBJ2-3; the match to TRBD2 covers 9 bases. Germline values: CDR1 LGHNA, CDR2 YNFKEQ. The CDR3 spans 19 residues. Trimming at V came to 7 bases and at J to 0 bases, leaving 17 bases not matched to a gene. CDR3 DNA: TGTGCCAGCATGACAAGAGCCCCCATTAGCGGGGGTAGCACAGATACGCAGTATTTT. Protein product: CASMTRAPISGGSTDTQYF.

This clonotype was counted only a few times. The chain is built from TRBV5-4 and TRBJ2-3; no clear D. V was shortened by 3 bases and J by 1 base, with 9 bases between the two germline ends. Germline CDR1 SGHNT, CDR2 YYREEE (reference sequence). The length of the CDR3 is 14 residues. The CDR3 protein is CASSSNSGTDTQYF. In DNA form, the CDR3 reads TGTGCCAGCAGCTCTAACAGCGGCACAGATACGCAGTATTTT.

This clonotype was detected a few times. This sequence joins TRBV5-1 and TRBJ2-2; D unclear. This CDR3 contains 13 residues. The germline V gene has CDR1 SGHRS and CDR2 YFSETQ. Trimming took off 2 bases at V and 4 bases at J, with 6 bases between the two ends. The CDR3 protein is CASSFDSTGELFF. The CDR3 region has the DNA TGCGCCAGCAGCTTTGACTCCACCGGGGAGCTGTTTTTT.

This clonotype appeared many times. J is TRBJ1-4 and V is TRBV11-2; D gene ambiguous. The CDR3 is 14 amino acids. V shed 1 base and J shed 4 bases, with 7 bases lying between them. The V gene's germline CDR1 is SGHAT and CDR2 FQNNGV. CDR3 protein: CASSLAGRNEKLFF. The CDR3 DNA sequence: TGTGCCAGCAGCTTAGCCGGGCGTAATGAAAAACTGTTTTTT.

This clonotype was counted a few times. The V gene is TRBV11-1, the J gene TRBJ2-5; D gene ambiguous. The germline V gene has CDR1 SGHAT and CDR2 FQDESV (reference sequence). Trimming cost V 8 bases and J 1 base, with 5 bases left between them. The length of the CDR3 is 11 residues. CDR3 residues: CASGVQETQYF. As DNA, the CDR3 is TGTGCCAGCGGGGTCCAAGAGACCCAGTACTTC.

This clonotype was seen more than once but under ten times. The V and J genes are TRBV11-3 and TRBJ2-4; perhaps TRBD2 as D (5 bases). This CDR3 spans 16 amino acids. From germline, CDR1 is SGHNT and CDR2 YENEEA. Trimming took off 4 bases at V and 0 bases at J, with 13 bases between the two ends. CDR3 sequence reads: CASSSRSGLAKNIQYF. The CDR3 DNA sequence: TGTGCCAGCAGCTCCCGGAGCGGCCTAGCCAAAAACATTCAGTACTTC.

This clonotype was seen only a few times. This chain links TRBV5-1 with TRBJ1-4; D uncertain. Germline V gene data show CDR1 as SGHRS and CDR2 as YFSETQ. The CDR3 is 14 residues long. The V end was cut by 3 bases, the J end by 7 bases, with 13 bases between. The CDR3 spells CASSSTPVGEKLFF. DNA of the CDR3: TGCGCCAGCAGCTCGACACCGGTGGGTGAAAAACTGTTTTTT.

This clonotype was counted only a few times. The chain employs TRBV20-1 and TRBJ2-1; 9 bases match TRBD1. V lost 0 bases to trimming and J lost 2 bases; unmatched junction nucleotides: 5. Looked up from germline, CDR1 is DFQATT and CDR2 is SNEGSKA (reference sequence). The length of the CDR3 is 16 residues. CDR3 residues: CSARDRQGGTYNEQFF. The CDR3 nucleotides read TGCAGTGCTAGAGATCGACAGGGGGGGACCTACAATGAGCAGTTCTTC.

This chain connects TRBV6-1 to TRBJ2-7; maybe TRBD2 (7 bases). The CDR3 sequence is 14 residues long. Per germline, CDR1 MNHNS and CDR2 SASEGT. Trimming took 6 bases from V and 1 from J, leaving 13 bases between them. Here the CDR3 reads CASRKGGGSYEQYV. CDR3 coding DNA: TGTGCCAGCAGGAAGGGGGGGGGATCCTACGAGCAGTACGTC.

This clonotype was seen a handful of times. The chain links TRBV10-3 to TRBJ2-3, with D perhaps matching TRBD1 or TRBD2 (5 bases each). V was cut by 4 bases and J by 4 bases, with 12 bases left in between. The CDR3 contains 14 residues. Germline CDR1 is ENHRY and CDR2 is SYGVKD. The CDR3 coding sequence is TGTGCCATCAGTGGCCGGGGACGGGCAGATACGCAGTATTTT. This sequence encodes CAISGRGRADTQYF.

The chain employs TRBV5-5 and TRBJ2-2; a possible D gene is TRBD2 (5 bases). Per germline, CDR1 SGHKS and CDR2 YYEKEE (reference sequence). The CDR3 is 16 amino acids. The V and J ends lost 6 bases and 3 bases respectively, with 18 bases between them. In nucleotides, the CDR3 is TGTGCCAGCACCCCGCTCCCCCTAGCAGACACCGGGGAGCTGTTTTTT. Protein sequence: CASTPLPLADTGELFF.

The CDR3 region has the DNA TGTGCCAGCAGCCAGGACCCGGACTACAATGAGCAGTTCTTC. This gives the protein CASSQDPDYNEQFF. The rearrangement uses TRBV3-1 and TRBJ2-1; D unresolved. This CDR3 comprises 14 residues. In germline, CDR1 is LGHDT, CDR2 YNNKEL (reference sequence). V was shortened by 3 bases and J by 3 bases, with 9 bases between the two germline ends.

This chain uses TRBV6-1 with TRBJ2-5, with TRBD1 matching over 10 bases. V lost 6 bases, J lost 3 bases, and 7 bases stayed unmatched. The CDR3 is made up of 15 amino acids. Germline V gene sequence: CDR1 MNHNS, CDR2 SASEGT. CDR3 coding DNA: TGTGCCAGCAGCCGTGGGACAGGGGTAAAAGAGACCCAGTACTTC. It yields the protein CASSRGTGVKETQYF.

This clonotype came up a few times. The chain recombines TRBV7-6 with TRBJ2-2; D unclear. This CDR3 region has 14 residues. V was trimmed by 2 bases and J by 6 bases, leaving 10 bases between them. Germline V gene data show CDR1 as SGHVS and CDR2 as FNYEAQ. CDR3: CASSLRHQAGELFF. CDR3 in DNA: TGTGCCAGCAGCTTAAGGCATCAGGCCGGGGAGCTGTTTTTT. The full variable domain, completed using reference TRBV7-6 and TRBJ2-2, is GAGVSQSPRYKVTKRGQDVALRCDPISGHVSLYWYRQALGQGPEFLTYFNYEAQQDKSGLPNDRFSAERPEGSISTLTIQRTEQRDSAMYRCASSLRHQAGELFFGEGSRLTVL.

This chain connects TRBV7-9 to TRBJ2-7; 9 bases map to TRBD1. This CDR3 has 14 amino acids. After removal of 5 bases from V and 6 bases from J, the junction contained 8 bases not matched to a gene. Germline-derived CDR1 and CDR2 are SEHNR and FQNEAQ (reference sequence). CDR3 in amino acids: CASSPFTGGGEQYF. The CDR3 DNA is TGTGCCAGCAGCCCCTTCACAGGGGGCGGCGAGCAGTACTTC. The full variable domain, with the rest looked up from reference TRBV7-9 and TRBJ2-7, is DTGVSQNPRHKITKRGQNVTFRCDPISEHNRLYWYRQTLGQGPEFLTYFQNEAQLEKSRLLSDRFSAERPKGSFSTLEIQRTEQGDSAMYLCASSPFTGGGEQYFGPGTRLTVT.

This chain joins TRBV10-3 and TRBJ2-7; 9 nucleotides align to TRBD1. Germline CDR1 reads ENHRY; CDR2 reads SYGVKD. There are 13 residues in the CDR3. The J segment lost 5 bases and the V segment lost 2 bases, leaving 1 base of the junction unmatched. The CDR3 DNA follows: TGTGCCATCAGTGAGGGACAGGGGAACGAGCAGTACGTC. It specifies CAISEGQGNEQYV.